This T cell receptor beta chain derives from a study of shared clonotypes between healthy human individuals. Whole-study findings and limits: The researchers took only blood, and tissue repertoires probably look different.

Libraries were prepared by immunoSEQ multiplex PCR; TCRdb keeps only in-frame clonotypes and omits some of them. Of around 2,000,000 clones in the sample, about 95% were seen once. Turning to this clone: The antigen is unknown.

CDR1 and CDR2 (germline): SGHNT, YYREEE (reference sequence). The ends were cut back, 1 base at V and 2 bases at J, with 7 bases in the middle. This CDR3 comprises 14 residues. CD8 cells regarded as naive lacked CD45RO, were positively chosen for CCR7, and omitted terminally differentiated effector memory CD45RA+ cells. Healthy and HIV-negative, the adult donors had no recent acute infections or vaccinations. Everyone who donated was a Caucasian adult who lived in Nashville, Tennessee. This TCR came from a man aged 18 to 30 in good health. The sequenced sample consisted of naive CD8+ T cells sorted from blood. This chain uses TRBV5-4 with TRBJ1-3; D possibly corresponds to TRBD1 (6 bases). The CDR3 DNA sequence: TGTGCCAGCAGCTTGTCAGGGGCTGGAAACACCATATATTTT. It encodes CASSLSGAGNTIYF. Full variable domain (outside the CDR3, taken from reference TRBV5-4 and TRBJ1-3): ETGVTQSPTHLIKTRGQQVTLRCSSQSGHNTVSWYQQALGQGPQFIFQYYREEENGRGNFPPRFSGLQFPNYSSELNVNALELDDSALYLCASSLSGAGNTIYFGEGSWLTVV.